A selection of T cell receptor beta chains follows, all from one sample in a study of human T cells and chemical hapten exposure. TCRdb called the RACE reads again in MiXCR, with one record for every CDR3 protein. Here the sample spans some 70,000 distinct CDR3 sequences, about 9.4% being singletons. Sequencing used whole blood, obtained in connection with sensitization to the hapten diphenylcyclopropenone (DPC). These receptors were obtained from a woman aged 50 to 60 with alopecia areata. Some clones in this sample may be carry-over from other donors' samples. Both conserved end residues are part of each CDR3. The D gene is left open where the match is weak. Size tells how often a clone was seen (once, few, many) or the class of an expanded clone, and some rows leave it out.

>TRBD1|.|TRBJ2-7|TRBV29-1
CSVRRDSTYEQYF
TGCAGCGTGCGACGGGACAGCACCTACGAGCAGTACTTC
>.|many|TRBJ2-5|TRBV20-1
CSARGALTQETQYF
TGCAGTGCTAGAGGTGCTCTAACGCAAGAGACCCAGTACTTC
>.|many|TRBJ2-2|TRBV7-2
CASSLARSSTGELFF
TGTGCCAGCAGCTTAGCCAGGAGCTCCACGGGGGAGCTGTTTTTT
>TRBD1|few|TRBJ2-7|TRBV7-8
CASSITGTAPYEQYF
TGTGCCAGCAGTATTACCGGGACAGCCCCCTACGAGCAGTACTTC
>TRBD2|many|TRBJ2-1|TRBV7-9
CASSFLAGGSVEQFF
TGTGCCAGCAGCTTCTTAGCGGGAGGATCTGTTGAGCAGTTCTTC
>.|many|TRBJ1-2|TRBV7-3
CASSLDGTASYGYTF
TGTGCCAGCAGCTTAGACGGCACAGCATCCTATGGCTACACCTTC
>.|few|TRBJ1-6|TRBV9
CASSVEAGTHNSPLHF
TGTGCCAGCAGCGTAGAGGCAGGGACCCATAATTCACCCCTCCACTTT
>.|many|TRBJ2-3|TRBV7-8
CASSLGFGGTDTQYF
TGTGCCAGCAGCTTGGGCTTTGGTGGGACAGATACGCAGTATTTT
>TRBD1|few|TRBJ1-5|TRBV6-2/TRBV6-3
CASSYRDREGQPQHF
TGTGCCAGCAGTTACCGAGACAGGGAAGGTCAGCCCCAGCATTTT
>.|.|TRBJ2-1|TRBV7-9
CASSPLGLTYNEQFF
TGTGCCAGCAGCCCCTTGGGGTTAACCTACAATGAGCAGTTCTTC
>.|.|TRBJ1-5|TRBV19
CASGVFQPQHF
TGTGCCAGTGGGGTTTTTCAGCCCCAGCATTTT
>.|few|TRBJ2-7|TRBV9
CASSGQGYEQYF
TGTGCCAGCAGCGGCCAGGGCTACGAGCAGTACTTC
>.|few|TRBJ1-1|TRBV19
CASSIDRGRYITEAFF
TGTGCCAGTAGTATAGATCGGGGTCGGTACATCACTGAAGCTTTCTTT
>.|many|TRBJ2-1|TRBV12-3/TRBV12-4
CASRPGAYNEQFF
TGTGCCAGCAGACCAGGGGCCTACAATGAGCAGTTCTTC
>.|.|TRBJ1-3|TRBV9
CASSVGGRFSGNTIYF
TGTGCCAGCAGCGTAGGGGGCCGGTTCTCTGGAAACACCATATATTTT
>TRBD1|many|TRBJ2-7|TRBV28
CASGGQHYEQYF
TGTGCCAGCGGGGGACAGCACTACGAGCAGTACTTC
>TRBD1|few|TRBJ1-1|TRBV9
CASSPRQGATNTEAFF
TGTGCCAGCAGCCCTAGACAGGGGGCGACGAACACTGAAGCTTTCTTT
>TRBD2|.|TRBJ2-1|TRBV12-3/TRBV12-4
CASSFPLAGPIRGNEQFF
TGTGCCAGCAGCTTTCCCCTAGCGGGACCTATCAGAGGCAATGAGCAGTTCTTC
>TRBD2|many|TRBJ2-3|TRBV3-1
CASSQWTSGGEDTQYF
TGTGCCAGCAGCCAATGGACTAGCGGGGGCGAAGATACGCAGTATTTT
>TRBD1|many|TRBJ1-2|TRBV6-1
CASSEVGTASYGYTF
TGTGCCAGCAGTGAAGTTGGGACAGCTAGCTATGGCTACACCTTC
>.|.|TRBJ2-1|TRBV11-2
CASSLAWTYNEQFF
TGTGCCAGCAGCTTAGCGTGGACCTACAATGAGCAGTTCTTC
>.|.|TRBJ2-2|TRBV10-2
CASISGWNTGELFF
TGCGCCAGCATCAGTGGCTGGAACACCGGGGAGCTGTTTTTT
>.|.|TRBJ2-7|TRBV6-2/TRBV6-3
CASSYSGSAYEQYF
TGTGCCAGCAGTTACTCTGGGTCTGCCTACGAGCAGTACTTC
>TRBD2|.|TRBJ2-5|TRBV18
CASSPGLAETQYF
TGTGCCAGCTCACCGGGACTAGCTGAGACCCAGTACTTC
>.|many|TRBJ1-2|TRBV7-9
CASSLASRRDYGYTF
TGTGCCAGCAGCTTAGCCTCCCGTCGGGACTATGGCTACACCTTC
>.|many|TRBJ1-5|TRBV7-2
CASSLGSTGPQHF
TGTGCCAGCAGCTTAGGGTCGACCGGGCCCCAGCATTTT
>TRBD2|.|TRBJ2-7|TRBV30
CAWSESGSPYEQYF
TGTGCCTGGAGTGAGAGCGGGAGCCCCTACGAGCAGTACTTC
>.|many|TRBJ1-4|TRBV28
CASSLKGKLFF
TGTGCCAGCAGTTTGAAGGGGAAACTGTTTTTT
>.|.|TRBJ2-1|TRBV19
CASRALGASWNNEQFF
TGTGCCAGTAGGGCTTTGGGGGCTAGCTGGAACAATGAGCAGTTCTTC
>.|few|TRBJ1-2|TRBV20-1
CSARGLRGGYTF
TGCAGTGCTCGGGGCCTTAGGGGCGGCTACACCTTC
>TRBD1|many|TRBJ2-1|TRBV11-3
CASSFRQGREQFF
TGTGCCAGCAGCTTCCGACAGGGCCGTGAGCAGTTCTTC
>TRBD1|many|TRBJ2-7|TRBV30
CAWSFPGQGTYEQYF
TGTGCCTGGAGTTTCCCGGGACAGGGGACCTACGAGCAGTACTTC
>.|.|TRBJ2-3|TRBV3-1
CASSQLRGAGRSRTDTQYF
TGTGCCAGCAGCCAACTTAGAGGGGCGGGGAGATCTCGCACAGATACGCAGTATTTT
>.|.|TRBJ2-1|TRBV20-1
CSASPRGARYNEQFF
TGCAGTGCTAGCCCTCGGGGGGCCCGCTACAATGAGCAGTTCTTC
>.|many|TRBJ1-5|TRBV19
CASSMISGSNQPQHF
TGTGCCAGTAGTATGATATCAGGGAGCAATCAGCCCCAGCATTTT
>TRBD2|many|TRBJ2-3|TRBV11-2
CASSFTSGSSDTQYF
TGTGCCAGCAGCTTTACTAGCGGGAGTTCAGATACGCAGTATTTT
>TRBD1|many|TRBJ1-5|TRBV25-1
CASAGTGRDQPQHF
TGTGCCAGCGCCGGGACAGGGAGGGATCAGCCCCAGCATTTT
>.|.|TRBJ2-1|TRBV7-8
CASSLAHTIEQFF
TGTGCCAGCAGCTTAGCTCACACAATCGAGCAGTTCTTC
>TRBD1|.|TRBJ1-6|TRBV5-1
CASGRDRADSPLHF
TGCGCCAGCGGAAGGGACAGGGCTGACTCACCCCTCCACTTT
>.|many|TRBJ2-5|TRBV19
CASSISRAGALQETQYF
TGTGCCAGTAGTATTAGTCGAGCGGGTGCCCTCCAAGAGACCCAGTACTTC
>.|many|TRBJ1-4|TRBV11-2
CASSLETNEKLFF
TGTGCCAGCAGCTTAGAGACGAATGAAAAACTGTTTTTT